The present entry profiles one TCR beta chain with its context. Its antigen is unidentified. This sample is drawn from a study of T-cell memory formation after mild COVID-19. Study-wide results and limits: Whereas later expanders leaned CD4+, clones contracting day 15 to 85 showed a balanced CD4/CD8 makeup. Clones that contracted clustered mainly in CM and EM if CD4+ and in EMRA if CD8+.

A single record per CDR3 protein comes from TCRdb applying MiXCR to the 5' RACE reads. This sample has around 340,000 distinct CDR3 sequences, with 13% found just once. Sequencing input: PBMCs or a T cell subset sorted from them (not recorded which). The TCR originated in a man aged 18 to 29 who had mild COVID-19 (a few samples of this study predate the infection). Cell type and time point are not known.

CDR3: CASNPGGNNYGYTF. The CDR3 region has the DNA TGTGCCAGCAACCCGGGCGGGAATAACTATGGCTACACCTTC. The chain has TRBV6-5 and TRBJ1-2; D gene ambiguous. Per germline, CDR1 MNHEY and CDR2 SVGAGI. The CDR3 runs 14 residues. Between the trimmed V and J ends, which lost 7 bases and 1 base, there was a span of 13 bases.